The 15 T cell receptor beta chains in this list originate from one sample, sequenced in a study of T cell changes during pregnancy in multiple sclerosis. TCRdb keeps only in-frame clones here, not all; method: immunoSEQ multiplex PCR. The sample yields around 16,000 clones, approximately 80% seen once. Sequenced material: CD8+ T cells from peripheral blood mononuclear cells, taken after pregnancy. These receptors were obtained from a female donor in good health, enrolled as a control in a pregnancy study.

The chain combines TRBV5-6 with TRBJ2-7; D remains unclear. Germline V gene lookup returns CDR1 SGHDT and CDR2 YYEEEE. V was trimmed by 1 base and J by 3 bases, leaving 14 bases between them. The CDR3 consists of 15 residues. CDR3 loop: CASSLSGQNYYEQYF. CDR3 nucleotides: TGTGCCAGCAGCTTGAGTGGCCAGAATTACTACGAGCAGTACTTC.

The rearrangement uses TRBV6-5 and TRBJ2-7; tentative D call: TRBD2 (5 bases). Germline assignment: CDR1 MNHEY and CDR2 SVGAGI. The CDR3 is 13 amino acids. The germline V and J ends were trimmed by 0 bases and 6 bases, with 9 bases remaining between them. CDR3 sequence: CASSYSYGVEQYF. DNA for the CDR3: TGTGCCAGCAGTTACTCGTACGGGGTCGAGCAGTACTTC.

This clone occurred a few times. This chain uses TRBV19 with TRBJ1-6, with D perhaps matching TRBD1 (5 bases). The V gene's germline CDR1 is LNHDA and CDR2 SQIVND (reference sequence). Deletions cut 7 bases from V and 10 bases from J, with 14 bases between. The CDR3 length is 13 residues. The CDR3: CASNDRGYSPLHF. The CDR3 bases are TGTGCCAGTAATGATCGGGGGTACTCACCCCTCCACTTT.

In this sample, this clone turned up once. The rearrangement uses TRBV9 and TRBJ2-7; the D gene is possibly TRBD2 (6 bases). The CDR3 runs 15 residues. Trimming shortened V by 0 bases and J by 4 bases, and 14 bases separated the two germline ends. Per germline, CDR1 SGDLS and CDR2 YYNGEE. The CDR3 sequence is CASSVGDSGTYEQYF. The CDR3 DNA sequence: TGTGCCAGCAGCGTAGGAGACAGTGGGACTTACGAGCAGTACTTC.

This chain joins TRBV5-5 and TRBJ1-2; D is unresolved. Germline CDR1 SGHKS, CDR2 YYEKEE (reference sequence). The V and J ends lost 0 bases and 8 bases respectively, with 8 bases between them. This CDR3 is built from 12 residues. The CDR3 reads CASSLGQKGYTF. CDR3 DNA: TGTGCCAGCAGCTTGGGACAAAAAGGCTACACCTTC.

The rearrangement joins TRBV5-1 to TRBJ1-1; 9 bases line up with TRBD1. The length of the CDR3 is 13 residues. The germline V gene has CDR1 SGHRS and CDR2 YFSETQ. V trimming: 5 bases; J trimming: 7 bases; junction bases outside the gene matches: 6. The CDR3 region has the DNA TGCGCCAGCAGAGAGGGGACAGGGAGTGAAGCTTTCTTT. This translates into CASREGTGSEAFF.

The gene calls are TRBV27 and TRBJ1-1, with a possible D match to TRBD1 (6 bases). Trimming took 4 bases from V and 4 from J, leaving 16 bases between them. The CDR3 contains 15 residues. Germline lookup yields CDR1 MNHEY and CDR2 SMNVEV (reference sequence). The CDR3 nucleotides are TGTGCCAGCAGTTCTCGGGTCACAGGGCGCACTGAAGCTTTCTTT. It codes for CASSSRVTGRTEAFF.

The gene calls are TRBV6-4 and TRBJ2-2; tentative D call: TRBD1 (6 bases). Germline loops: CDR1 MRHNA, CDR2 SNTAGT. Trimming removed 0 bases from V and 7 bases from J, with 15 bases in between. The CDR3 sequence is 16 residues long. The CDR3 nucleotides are TGTGCCAGCAGTGACTCAGAGACAGGTCCTAGCGGGGAGCTGTTTTTT. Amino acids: CASSDSETGPSGELFF.

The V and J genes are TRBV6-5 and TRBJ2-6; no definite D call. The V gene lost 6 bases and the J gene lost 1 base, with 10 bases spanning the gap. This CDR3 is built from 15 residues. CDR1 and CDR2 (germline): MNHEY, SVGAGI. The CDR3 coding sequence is TGTGCCAGCAGCCCTGAACTATCTGGGGCCAACGTCCTGACTTTC. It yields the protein CASSPELSGANVLTF.

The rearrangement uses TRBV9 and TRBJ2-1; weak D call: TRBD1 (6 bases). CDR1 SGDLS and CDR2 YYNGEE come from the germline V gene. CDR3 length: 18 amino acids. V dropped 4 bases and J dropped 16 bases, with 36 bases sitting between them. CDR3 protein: CASSPSVAYRVPNSFGFF. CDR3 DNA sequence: TGTGCCAGCAGCCCCAGTGTGGCTTACAGGGTCCCTAATTCTTTTGGTTTCTTC.

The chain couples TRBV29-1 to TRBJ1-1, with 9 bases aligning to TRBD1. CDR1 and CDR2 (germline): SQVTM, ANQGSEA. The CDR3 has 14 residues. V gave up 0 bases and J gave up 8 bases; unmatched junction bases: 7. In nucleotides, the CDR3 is TGCAGCGTTGAAGAAGGAGACAGGGGGTGGGAAGCTTTCTTT. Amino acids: CSVEEGDRGWEAFF.

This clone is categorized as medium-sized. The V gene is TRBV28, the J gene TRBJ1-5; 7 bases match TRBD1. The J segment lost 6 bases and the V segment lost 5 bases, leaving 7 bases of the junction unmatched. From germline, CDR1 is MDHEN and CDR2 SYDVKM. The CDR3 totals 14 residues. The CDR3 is CASSPTGKVQPQHF. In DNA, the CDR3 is TGTGCCAGCAGTCCGACAGGGAAAGTTCAGCCCCAGCATTTT.

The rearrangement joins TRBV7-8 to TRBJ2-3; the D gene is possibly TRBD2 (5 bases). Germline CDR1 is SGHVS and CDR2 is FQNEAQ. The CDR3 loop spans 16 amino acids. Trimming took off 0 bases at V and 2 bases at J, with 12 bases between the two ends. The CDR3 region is CASSLAVGGFTDTQYF. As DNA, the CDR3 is TGTGCCAGCAGCTTAGCCGTCGGCGGGTTCACAGATACGCAGTATTTT.

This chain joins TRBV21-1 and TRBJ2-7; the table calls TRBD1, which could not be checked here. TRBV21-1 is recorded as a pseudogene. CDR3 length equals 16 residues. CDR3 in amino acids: CASSPPEQGHAYEQYF. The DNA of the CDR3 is TGTGCCAGCAGCCCACCAGAACAGGGTCACGCGTACGAGCAGTACTTC.

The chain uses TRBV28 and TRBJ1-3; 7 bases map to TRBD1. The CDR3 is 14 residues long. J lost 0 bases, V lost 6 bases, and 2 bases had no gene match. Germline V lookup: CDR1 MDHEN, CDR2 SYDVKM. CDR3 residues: CASSRQGSGNTIYF. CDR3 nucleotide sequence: TGTGCCAGCAGCAGACAGGGCTCTGGAAACACCATATATTTT.